Sequencing of this T cell receptor beta chain was carried out in a study of cytomegalovirus exposure and HLA in healthy donors. Germline CDR1 is SGHVS and CDR2 is FNYEAQ. V gave up 1 base and J gave up 8 bases; unmatched junction bases: 6. CDR3 size: 15 residues. Overall study findings and caveats: Common viral pathogens were later found to be apparently linked to several of the most significant clusters.

Each of the donors was a healthy bone marrow donor. A note on this clone: The target antigen is unknown.

The PCR employed 60 Vbeta primers together with 13 Jbeta primers. Produced via immunoSEQ multiplex PCR; TCRdb's table is partial and in-frame only. Of more than 150,000 clones listed, more than 75% are singletons. Sequenced sample: PBMCs. This chain connects TRBV7-6 to TRBJ2-1, with 9 bases matching TRBD1. The clonotype comes from a woman in her thirties in good health and CMV-seropositive. CDR3: CASSLDRGRGDEQFF. The DNA for the CDR3 is TGTGCCAGCAGCTTAGACAGGGGGCGAGGGGATGAGCAGTTCTTC.